This TCR beta chain stems from a study of T-cell memory formation after mild COVID-19. On the study more broadly: For the most part, TCR clusters were specific to one donor.

This CDR3 is 14 amino acids long. The germline CDR1 and CDR2 sequences are SQVTM and ANQGSEA. The junction had 7 bases not matched to a gene; V was cut back by 3 bases and J by 6 bases. 5'RACE, which relied on constant-segment primers, yielded TCR alpha and TCR beta cDNA libraries carrying sample barcodes and UMIs. TCRdb used MiXCR to reprocess the 5' RACE reads, holding one entry per CDR3 protein. Among nearly 350,000 distinct CDR3 sequences, under 15% were seen once, and the ten largest hold about a fifth. Only a few counts were recorded for this clonotype. Its specificity is not known. General observations from the study: Clones shrinking from day 15 to 85 showed even CD4/CD8 mixes; later expanders tilted CD4+. Pre-infection memory showed some responding clones, and this suggested that cross-reactive memory joined.

Input material: PBMCs or a T cell subset sorted from them (not recorded which). The chain couples TRBV29-1 to TRBJ2-3, with 9 bases aligning to TRBD2. The sequence derives from a man aged 18 to 35 who had mild COVID-19 (a few samples of this study predate the infection). Cell type and time point are not known. Here the CDR3 reads CSVDVAGVADTQYF. The CDR3 DNA reads TGCAGCGTTGATGTAGCGGGGGTGGCGGATACGCAGTATTTT.